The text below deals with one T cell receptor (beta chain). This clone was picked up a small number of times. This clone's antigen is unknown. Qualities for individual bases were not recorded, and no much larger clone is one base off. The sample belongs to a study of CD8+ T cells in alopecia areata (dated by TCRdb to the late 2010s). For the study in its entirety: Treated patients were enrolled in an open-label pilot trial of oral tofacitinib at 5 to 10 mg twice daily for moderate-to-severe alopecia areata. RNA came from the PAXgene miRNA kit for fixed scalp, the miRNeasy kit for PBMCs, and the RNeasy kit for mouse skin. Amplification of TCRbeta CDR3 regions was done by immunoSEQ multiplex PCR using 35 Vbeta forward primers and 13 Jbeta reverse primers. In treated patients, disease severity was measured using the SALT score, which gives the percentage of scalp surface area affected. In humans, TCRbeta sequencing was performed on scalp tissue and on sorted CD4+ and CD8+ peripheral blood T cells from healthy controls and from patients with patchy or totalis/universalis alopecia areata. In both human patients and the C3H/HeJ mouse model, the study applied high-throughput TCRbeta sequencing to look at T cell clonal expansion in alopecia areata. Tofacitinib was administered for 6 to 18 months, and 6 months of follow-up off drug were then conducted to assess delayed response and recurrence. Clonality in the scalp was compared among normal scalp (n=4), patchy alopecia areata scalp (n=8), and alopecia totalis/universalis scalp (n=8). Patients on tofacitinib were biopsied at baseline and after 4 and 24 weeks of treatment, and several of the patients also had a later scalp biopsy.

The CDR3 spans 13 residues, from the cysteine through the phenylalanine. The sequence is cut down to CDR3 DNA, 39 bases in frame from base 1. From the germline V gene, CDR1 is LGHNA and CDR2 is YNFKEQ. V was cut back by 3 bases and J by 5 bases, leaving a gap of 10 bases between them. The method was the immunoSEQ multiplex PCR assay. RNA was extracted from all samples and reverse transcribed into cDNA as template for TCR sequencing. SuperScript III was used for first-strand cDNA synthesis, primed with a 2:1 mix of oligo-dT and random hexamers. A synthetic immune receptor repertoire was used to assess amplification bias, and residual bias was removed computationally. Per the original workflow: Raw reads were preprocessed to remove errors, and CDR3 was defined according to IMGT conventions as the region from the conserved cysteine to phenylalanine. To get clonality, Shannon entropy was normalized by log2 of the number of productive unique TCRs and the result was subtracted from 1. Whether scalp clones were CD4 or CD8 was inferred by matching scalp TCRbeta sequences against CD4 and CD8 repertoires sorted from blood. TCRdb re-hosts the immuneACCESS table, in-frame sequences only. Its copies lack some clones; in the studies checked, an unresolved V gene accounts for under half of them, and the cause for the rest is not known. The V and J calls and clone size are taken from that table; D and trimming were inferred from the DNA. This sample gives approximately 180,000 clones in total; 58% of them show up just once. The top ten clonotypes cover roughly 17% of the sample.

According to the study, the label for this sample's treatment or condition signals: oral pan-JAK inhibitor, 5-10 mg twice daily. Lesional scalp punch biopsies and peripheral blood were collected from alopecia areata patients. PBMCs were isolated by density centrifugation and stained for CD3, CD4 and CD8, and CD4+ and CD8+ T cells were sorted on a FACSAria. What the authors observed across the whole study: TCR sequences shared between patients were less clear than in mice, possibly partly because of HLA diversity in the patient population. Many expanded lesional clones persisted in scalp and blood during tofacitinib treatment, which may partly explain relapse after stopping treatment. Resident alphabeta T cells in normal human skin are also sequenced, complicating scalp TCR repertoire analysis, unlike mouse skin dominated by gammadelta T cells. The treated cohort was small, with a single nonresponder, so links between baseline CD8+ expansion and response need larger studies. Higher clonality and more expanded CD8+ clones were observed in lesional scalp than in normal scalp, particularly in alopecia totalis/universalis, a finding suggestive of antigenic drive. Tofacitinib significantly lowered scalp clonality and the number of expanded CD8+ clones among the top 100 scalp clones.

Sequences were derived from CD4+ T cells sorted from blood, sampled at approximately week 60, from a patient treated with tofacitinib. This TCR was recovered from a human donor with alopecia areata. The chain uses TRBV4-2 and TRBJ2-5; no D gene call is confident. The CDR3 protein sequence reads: CASSQVARETQYF. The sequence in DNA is TGTGCCAGCAGCCAGGTAGCTCGGGAGACCCAGTACTTC.